This TCR beta chain is from a study of T cell changes during pregnancy in multiple sclerosis. Profiled with immunoSEQ multiplex PCR; TCRdb holds only in-frame clones, not every one. The sample has 85,000 to 130,000 clones; more than 80% are singletons. This clone was seen just once. Trimming removed 1 base at V and 1 base at J, with 12 bases between. This CDR3 is 16 amino acids long. CDR1 MDHEN and CDR2 SYDVKM come from the germline V gene. The sequence was obtained from a female donor with multiple sclerosis, enrolled in a pregnancy study. The source was peripheral blood, collected in the second trimester of pregnancy. The chain carries TRBV28 and TRBJ2-3; maybe TRBD1 (5 bases). CDR3 nucleotide sequence: TGTGCCAGCAGTTTATTGGGCAGGGTGGGCACAGATACGCAGTATTTT. It specifies CASSLLGRVGTDTQYF.